Listed below are T cell receptor beta chains from one sample, sequenced in a study of PD-1 blockade in classical Hodgkin lymphoma. The assay was immunoSEQ multiplex PCR, and TCRdb's table has in-frame clones only and misses some. Of about 98,000 clones detected, 80% to 95% appear once; the ten largest clones hold less than 3.5%. Here the sequenced sample was peripheral blood mononuclear cells (PBMCs), taken at baseline. The receptors shown here come from a human donor with classical Hodgkin lymphoma. The CDR3 runs from the conserved cysteine through the conserved F or W. D genes are given only for firm matches. Rows give clone size only sometimes, using once, few, many, or a class for an expanded clone.

clone_size	v_call	d_call	j_call	cdr3_aa	cdr3_nt
NA	TRBV4-1	NA	TRBJ1-6	CASSQDGNLDSPLHF	TGCGCCAGCAGCCAAGATGGGAACCTCGATTCACCCCTCCACTTT
NA	TRBV6-5	TRBD1	TRBJ1-5	CASRRDSVGPQHF	TGTGCCAGCAGAAGGGACAGCGTGGGGCCCCAGCATTTT
NA	TRBV6-1	NA	TRBJ2-5	CASSEAARGAQETQYF	TGTGCCAGCAGTGAAGCGGCCAGGGGGGCCCAAGAGACCCAGTACTTC
NA	TRBV5-4	NA	TRBJ2-7	CASSSGPEGYEQYF	TGTGCCAGCAGCTCGGGACCAGAGGGCTACGAGCAGTACTTC
NA	TRBV5-1	NA	TRBJ2-3	CASSLARQGSTDTQYF	TGCGCCAGCAGCTTGGCAAGGCAGGGGTCCACAGATACGCAGTATTTT
NA	TRBV7-9	TRBD2	TRBJ2-7	CASSRGGTSAYEQYF	TGTGCCAGCAGTAGAGGCGGGACTAGTGCCTACGAGCAGTACTTC
NA	TRBV5-6	NA	TRBJ2-1	CASSLWGVNEQFF	TGTGCCAGCAGCTTATGGGGGGTAAATGAGCAGTTCTTC
NA	TRBV29-1	TRBD1	TRBJ2-5	CSGGTGGAGETQYF	TGCAGCGGCGGGACAGGGGGCGCGGGAGAGACCCAGTACTTC
NA	TRBV28	TRBD2	TRBJ2-1	CASSTGGAGEEEFF	TGTGCCAGCAGTACCGGGGGAGCGGGAGAGGAGGAGTTCTTC
NA	TRBV27	TRBD1	TRBJ1-5	CASSLGQGHQPQHF	TGTGCCAGCAGTTTGGGACAGGGGCATCAGCCCCAGCATTTT
NA	TRBV9	TRBD1	TRBJ1-2	CASSPGTGNGYTF	TGTGCCAGCAGCCCAGGGACAGGGAATGGCTACACCTTC
NA	TRBV21-1	NA	TRBJ1-2	CASSARDSSNYGYTF	TGTGCCAGCAGCGCCCGGGACAGCTCAAACTATGGCTACACCTTC
once	TRBV11-3	TRBD2	TRBJ2-3	CASSFASGSGTDTQYF	TGTGCCAGCAGCTTCGCTAGCGGGAGCGGGACAGATACGCAGTATTTT
NA	TRBV19	TRBD2	TRBJ2-1	CASSSRDYTYNEQFF	TGTGCCAGTAGTTCCCGGGACTATACCTACAATGAGCAGTTCTTC
NA	TRBV30	TRBD1	TRBJ1-1	CACSNGTGIWAFF	TGTGCCTGCTCGAACGGGACAGGGATCTGGGCTTTCTTT
NA	TRBV27	TRBD1	TRBJ2-2	CATSPGQGPFGELFF	TGTGCCACCTCGCCGGGACAGGGGCCTTTCGGGGAGCTGTTTTTT
once	TRBV5-1	NA	TRBJ2-7	CASSLSTGWGSYEQYF	TGCGCCAGCAGCTTGTCCACCGGATGGGGTTCCTACGAGCAGTACTTC
NA	TRBV4-1	TRBD1	TRBJ2-1	CASSSRQGAYNEQFF	TGCGCCAGCAGCTCCCGACAGGGGGCCTACAATGAGCAGTTCTTC
NA	TRBV21-1	NA	TRBJ2-7	CASSKVLAGGLLAHEQYF	TGTGCCAGCAGCAAAGTCTTGGCAGGGGGCTTGTTAGCTCACGAGCAGTACTTC
NA	TRBV27	NA	TRBJ1-2	CASSLGRSRGYTF	TGTGCCAGCAGTTTGGGGAGATCGCGTGGCTACACCTTC
NA	TRBV6-6	TRBD2	TRBJ2-3	CASSGGLAGVADTQYF	TGTGCCAGCAGCGGGGGACTAGCGGGAGTAGCGGATACGCAGTATTTT
NA	TRBV7-2	NA	TRBJ2-5	CASSFWGETQYF	TGTGCCAGCAGCTTCTGGGGGGAGACCCAGTACTTC
NA	TRBV5-6	TRBD2	TRBJ2-7	CASSSGTSGRAWSYEQYF	TGTGCCAGCAGCTCCGGGACTAGCGGGAGGGCATGGTCCTACGAGCAGTACTTC
NA	TRBV15	TRBD2	TRBJ2-7	CATSRATSGRRYEQYF	TGTGCCACCAGCAGAGCGACTAGCGGGAGGAGGTACGAGCAGTACTTC
NA	TRBV7-3	TRBD1	TRBJ2-7	CASSINRGSEQYF	TGTGCCAGCAGCATCAACAGGGGTTCCGAGCAGTACTTC
NA	TRBV6-4	NA	TRBJ1-5	CASSIRDTSSNQPQHF	TGTGCCAGCAGTATCCGGGACACGTCTAGCAATCAGCCCCAGCATTTT
NA	TRBV6-5	NA	TRBJ1-2	CASSYSGGNYGYTF	TGTGCCAGCAGTTACTCTGGCGGGAACTATGGCTACACCTTC
NA	TRBV5-1	NA	TRBJ1-3	CASSLAGRGNTIYF	TGCGCCAGCAGCTTGGCAGGGAGAGGAAACACCATATATTTT
NA	TRBV10-3	TRBD1	TRBJ1-2	CAISVGQFQDYGYTF	TGTGCCATCAGCGTGGGACAGTTCCAGGACTATGGCTACACCTTC